Listed below are T cell receptor beta chains from one sample, sequenced in a study of Ad26.COV2.S vaccination and SARS-CoV-2 variants. TCRdb's copy holds only in-frame clones and misses some; the assay was immunoSEQ multiplex PCR. The sample includes 360,000 or so clones, about 91% of them seen just once. This material consisted of peripheral blood, taken in a trial of Ad26.COV2.S vaccine versus placebo. All receptors come from a person between 18 and 65 years old who received the Ad26.COV2.S COVID-19 vaccine or a placebo. Each CDR3 is given with its conserved first and last residue. A D gene is named only where the DNA matches it firmly. Not all rows give a size; the values are once, few, many and, for expanded clones, a class.

clone size: -
D gene: -
V gene: TRBV7-2
J gene: TRBJ1-6
CDR3 protein: CASSLLGPNRRGSPLHF
CDR3 DNA: TGTGCCAGCAGCTTATTAGGGCCCAACAGGCGCGGGTCACCCCTCCACTTT

clone size: -
D gene: -
V gene: TRBV3-1/TRBV3-2
J gene: TRBJ1-1
CDR3 protein: CASSLTGGNTEAFF
CDR3 DNA: TGTGCCAGCAGCCTAACGGGGGGGAACACTGAAGCTTTCTTT

clone size: -
D gene: -
V gene: TRBV2
J gene: TRBJ1-5
CDR3 protein: CASMGNSQPQHF
CDR3 DNA: TGTGCCAGCATGGGAAATAGTCAGCCCCAGCATTTT

clone size: -
D gene: -
V gene: TRBV5-5
J gene: TRBJ1-4
CDR3 protein: CASSRRGGPNEKLFF
CDR3 DNA: TGTGCCAGCAGTCGAAGGGGGGGACCTAATGAAAAACTGTTTTTT

clone size: -
D gene: -
V gene: TRBV5-4
J gene: TRBJ2-3
CDR3 protein: CASSPDPGDTQYF
CDR3 DNA: TGTGCCAGCAGCCCCGACCCGGGGGATACGCAGTATTTT

clone size: -
D gene: -
V gene: TRBV21-1
J gene: TRBJ1-2
CDR3 protein: CASSKEQGNYGYTF
CDR3 DNA: TGTGCCAGCAGCAAAGAACAGGGGAACTATGGCTACACCTTC

clone size: once
D gene: -
V gene: TRBV10-3
J gene: TRBJ2-2
CDR3 protein: CAIRALTNTGELFF
CDR3 DNA: TGTGCCATCAGGGCCCTTACGAACACCGGGGAGCTGTTTTTT

clone size: -
D gene: -
V gene: TRBV6-6
J gene: TRBJ2-5
CDR3 protein: CASSYFSGETQYF
CDR3 DNA: TGTGCCAGCAGTTACTTCTCTGGGGAGACCCAGTACTTC

clone size: -
D gene: -
V gene: TRBV30
J gene: TRBJ2-7
CDR3 protein: CAWSSGTGAYEQYF
CDR3 DNA: TGTGCCTGGAGTAGTGGGACTGGAGCCTACGAGCAGTACTTC

clone size: -
D gene: -
V gene: TRBV9
J gene: TRBJ1-1
CDR3 protein: CASSVAEAEAFF
CDR3 DNA: TGTGCCAGCAGCGTAGCTGAGGCTGAAGCTTTCTTT

clone size: -
D gene: -
V gene: TRBV28
J gene: TRBJ1-2
CDR3 protein: CASSLDRAEYYGYTF
CDR3 DNA: TGTGCCAGCAGTTTAGATCGGGCCGAATATTATGGCTACACCTTC

clone size: -
D gene: -
V gene: TRBV7-3
J gene: TRBJ2-1
CDR3 protein: CASSLRDYNEQFF
CDR3 DNA: TGTGCCAGCAGCTTACGAGACTACAATGAGCAGTTCTTC

clone size: -
D gene: -
V gene: TRBV4-2
J gene: TRBJ2-1
CDR3 protein: CASSQGLDSYNEQFF
CDR3 DNA: TGTGCCAGCAGCCAAGGCCTGGACAGCTACAATGAGCAGTTCTTC

clone size: -
D gene: TRBD2
V gene: TRBV5-1
J gene: TRBJ2-1
CDR3 protein: CASARLAGEGGIHNEQFF
CDR3 DNA: TGCGCCAGCGCGCGGCTAGCGGGAGAGGGGGGGATTCACAATGAGCAGTTCTTC

clone size: -
D gene: -
V gene: TRBV9
J gene: TRBJ1-1
CDR3 protein: CASSPADLKNTEAFF
CDR3 DNA: TGTGCCAGCAGCCCCGCCGATTTGAAGAACACTGAAGCTTTCTTT

clone size: -
D gene: -
V gene: TRBV13
J gene: TRBJ2-3
CDR3 protein: CASSWTDHADTQYF
CDR3 DNA: TGTGCCAGCAGCTGGACAGACCACGCAGATACGCAGTATTTT

clone size: -
D gene: -
V gene: TRBV5-6
J gene: TRBJ2-1
CDR3 protein: CASSLLTLVNNEQFF
CDR3 DNA: TGTGCCAGCAGCTTGCTAACTCTGGTCAACAATGAGCAGTTCTTC

clone size: -
D gene: TRBD1
V gene: TRBV18
J gene: TRBJ2-5
CDR3 protein: CASSPRDRAEAQYF
CDR3 DNA: TGTGCCAGCTCACCACGGGACAGGGCCGAGGCCCAGTACTTC

clone size: once
D gene: -
V gene: TRBV2
J gene: TRBJ2-5
CDR3 protein: CASKGLRDTHQETQYF
CDR3 DNA: TGTGCCAGCAAAGGCCTGCGGGACACGCACCAAGAGACCCAGTACTTC

clone size: -
D gene: TRBD1
V gene: TRBV6-5
J gene: TRBJ1-2
CDR3 protein: CASRQGAEGYTF
CDR3 DNA: TGTGCCAGCAGGCAGGGGGCCGAAGGCTACACCTTC

clone size: -
D gene: -
V gene: TRBV19
J gene: TRBJ1-5
CDR3 protein: CASSIGPTGYRDQPQHF
CDR3 DNA: TGTGCCAGTAGTATTGGGCCCACAGGGTATAGGGATCAGCCCCAGCATTTT

clone size: -
D gene: -
V gene: TRBV24-1
J gene: TRBJ2-1
CDR3 protein: CATRPGTPGNEQFF
CDR3 DNA: TGTGCCACCAGACCTGGGACGCCCGGGAATGAGCAGTTCTTC

clone size: -
D gene: TRBD1
V gene: TRBV5-1
J gene: TRBJ1-6
CDR3 protein: CASSPTGQGSSPLHF
CDR3 DNA: TGCGCCAGCAGCCCGACGGGACAGGGGAGCTCACCCCTCCACTTT

clone size: -
D gene: TRBD2
V gene: TRBV7-9
J gene: TRBJ2-3
CDR3 protein: CASSLGRGRARDTQYF
CDR3 DNA: TGTGCCAGCAGCTTAGGACGCGGGAGGGCCAGAGATACGCAGTATTTT

clone size: -
D gene: TRBD1
V gene: TRBV2
J gene: TRBJ1-5
CDR3 protein: CASKRQGASQPQHF
CDR3 DNA: TGTGCCAGCAAGAGGCAGGGGGCCAGTCAGCCCCAGCATTTT

clone size: -
D gene: -
V gene: TRBV13
J gene: TRBJ2-7
CDR3 protein: CASSSQGGRYEQYF
CDR3 DNA: TGTGCCAGCAGCTCCCAAGGGGGGAGGTACGAGCAGTACTTC

clone size: -
D gene: -
V gene: TRBV27
J gene: TRBJ2-6
CDR3 protein: CATGSGRANVLTF
CDR3 DNA: TGTGCCACAGGAAGTGGCAGGGCCAACGTCCTGACTTTC

clone size: -
D gene: -
V gene: TRBV5-1
J gene: TRBJ1-2
CDR3 protein: CASSLGSGGSYTF
CDR3 DNA: TGCGCCAGCAGCTTGGGGTCCGGGGGCTCCTACACCTTC

clone size: once
D gene: -
V gene: TRBV27
J gene: TRBJ2-2
CDR3 protein: CASSLSIARGRNGELFF
CDR3 DNA: TGTGCCAGCAGTTTATCGATTGCCCGGGGGCGGAACGGGGAGCTGTTTTTT

clone size: -
D gene: TRBD2
V gene: TRBV7-2
J gene: TRBJ2-5
CDR3 protein: CASSLRLAGQETQYF
CDR3 DNA: TGTGCCAGCAGCTTAAGGTTAGCGGGTCAAGAGACCCAGTACTTC

clone size: -
D gene: TRBD1
V gene: TRBV11-2
J gene: TRBJ1-6
CDR3 protein: CASSLLGTVDSPLHF
CDR3 DNA: TGTGCCAGCAGCTTACTCGGGACAGTGGACTCACCCCTCCACTTT

clone size: -
D gene: TRBD2
V gene: TRBV10-3
J gene: TRBJ2-7
CDR3 protein: CAIKSGREASYEQYF
CDR3 DNA: TGTGCCATCAAGAGCGGGCGGGAGGCCTCCTACGAGCAGTACTTC

clone size: once
D gene: TRBD1
V gene: TRBV5-1
J gene: TRBJ2-7
CDR3 protein: CASSLRPGGEQYF
CDR3 DNA: TGCGCCAGCAGCTTGCGGCCAGGGGGCGAGCAGTACTTC

clone size: -
D gene: -
V gene: TRBV28
J gene: TRBJ1-2
CDR3 protein: CASSSTPGQPNGYTF
CDR3 DNA: TGTGCCAGCAGTTCCACTCCAGGACAGCCTAATGGCTACACCTTC

clone size: once
D gene: TRBD1
V gene: TRBV18
J gene: TRBJ2-3
CDR3 protein: CASPTGTVSTDTQYF
CDR3 DNA: TGTGCCAGCCCGACCGGGACAGTCAGCACAGATACGCAGTATTTT

clone size: -
D gene: -
V gene: TRBV13
J gene: TRBJ1-1
CDR3 protein: CASSSNGGGTEAFF
CDR3 DNA: TGTGCCAGCAGCTCGAATGGGGGTGGCACTGAAGCTTTCTTT

clone size: -
D gene: -
V gene: TRBV19
J gene: TRBJ1-2
CDR3 protein: CASSRGVGYTF
CDR3 DNA: TGTGCCAGTAGTCGAGGGGTTGGCTACACCTTC

clone size: -
D gene: TRBD2
V gene: TRBV7-8
J gene: TRBJ2-5
CDR3 protein: CASSFVAGGPKTQYF
CDR3 DNA: TGTGCCAGCAGCTTCGTAGCGGGAGGGCCCAAGACCCAGTACTTC

clone size: -
D gene: -
V gene: TRBV28
J gene: TRBJ2-5
CDR3 protein: CASKTENQETQYF
CDR3 DNA: TGTGCCAGCAAAACAGAGAACCAAGAGACCCAGTACTTC

clone size: -
D gene: TRBD2
V gene: TRBV4-2
J gene: TRBJ2-1
CDR3 protein: CASRRLAGDNEQFF
CDR3 DNA: TGTGCCAGCAGGAGACTAGCGGGGGACAATGAGCAGTTCTTC

clone size: -
D gene: -
V gene: TRBV10-2
J gene: TRBJ2-5
CDR3 protein: CASSGVGPGTQYF
CDR3 DNA: TGCGCCAGCAGTGGGGTCGGCCCCGGGACCCAGTACTTC

clone size: -
D gene: -
V gene: TRBV5-1
J gene: TRBJ2-1
CDR3 protein: CASSLASSLGNEQFF
CDR3 DNA: TGCGCCAGCAGCTTGGCTAGCTCCCTGGGGAATGAGCAGTTCTTC

clone size: few
D gene: TRBD1
V gene: TRBV6-5
J gene: TRBJ1-6
CDR3 protein: CATETGQGGTSPLHF
CDR3 DNA: TGTGCCACCGAGACGGGACAGGGGGGAACTTCACCCCTCCACTTT

clone size: -
D gene: -
V gene: TRBV11-3
J gene: TRBJ1-5
CDR3 protein: CASSLGGDQPQHF
CDR3 DNA: TGTGCCAGCAGCTTAGGGGGGGATCAGCCCCAGCATTTT

clone size: once
D gene: -
V gene: TRBV3-1/TRBV3-2
J gene: TRBJ2-1
CDR3 protein: CASSQGQVTNEQFF
CDR3 DNA: TGTGCCAGCAGCCAAGGACAGGTCACCAATGAGCAGTTCTTC

clone size: once
D gene: -
V gene: TRBV6-5
J gene: TRBJ2-5
CDR3 protein: CATAPRLGGETQYF
CDR3 DNA: TGTGCCACCGCGCCGCGACTAGGAGGAGAGACCCAGTACTTC

clone size: -
D gene: TRBD1
V gene: TRBV7-2
J gene: TRBJ2-3
CDR3 protein: CASSLDRGDTDTQYF
CDR3 DNA: TGTGCCAGCAGCTTAGACAGGGGGGACACAGATACGCAGTATTTT

clone size: -
D gene: -
V gene: TRBV27
J gene: TRBJ2-3
CDR3 protein: CASSLGITTDTQYF
CDR3 DNA: TGTGCCAGCAGTTTAGGGATTACCACAGATACGCAGTATTTT

clone size: -
D gene: -
V gene: TRBV15
J gene: TRBJ2-7
CDR3 protein: CATSRDRTQSYEQYF
CDR3 DNA: TGTGCCACCAGCAGGGATAGGACACAATCCTACGAGCAGTACTTC

clone size: once
D gene: TRBD2
V gene: TRBV11-3
J gene: TRBJ2-3
CDR3 protein: CASSTGTSGRLGTDTQYF
CDR3 DNA: TGTGCCAGCAGCACCGGGACTAGCGGACGTCTGGGCACAGATACGCAGTATTTT

clone size: -
D gene: -
V gene: TRBV30
J gene: TRBJ2-5
CDR3 protein: CAWSVGSGGETQYF
CDR3 DNA: TGTGCCTGGAGTGTTGGGTCCGGGGGAGAGACCCAGTACTTC

clone size: few
D gene: -
V gene: TRBV11-1
J gene: TRBJ1-1
CDR3 protein: CASSLRNTEAFF
CDR3 DNA: TGTGCCAGCAGCTTGAGGAACACTGAAGCTTTCTTT

clone size: -
D gene: -
V gene: TRBV28
J gene: TRBJ2-2
CDR3 protein: CASREGQSGELFF
CDR3 DNA: TGTGCCAGCAGGGAAGGCCAGTCCGGGGAGCTGTTTTTT